Here is one T cell receptor beta chain with its context. Antigen: not known. This record comes from a study of cytomegalovirus exposure and HLA in healthy donors. The wider study: An early release of data contained about 85 million unique TCRs, which came from HLA-typed donors. The Caucasian-associated ancestry cluster held roughly 81% of approximately 400 genotyped donors.

PCR used 60 Vbeta primers and 13 Jbeta primers. Clones were sequenced by immunoSEQ multiplex PCR, and TCRdb holds only the in-frame ones, with some missing. In the table there are 140,000 to 150,000 clones, about 84% of which are singletons. Whole-study findings and limits: Researchers reported in a later analysis that a missense DCLRE1C variant was tied to TCR beta V- and J-gene trimming.

Material for sequencing was PBMCs. This receptor was obtained from a woman aged 18-35 years in good health and CMV-seropositive.

The CDR3: CASSLGLAQGDTQYF. In DNA form, the CDR3 reads TGTGCCAGCAGCTTAGGACTAGCGCAGGGAGATACGCAGTATTTT. V usage is TRBV11-2 and J usage is TRBJ2-3; 8 bases are shared with TRBD2. From germline, CDR1 is SGHAT and CDR2 FQNNGV. The CDR3 contains 15 residues. Trimming cost V 1 base and J 5 bases; bases outside gene matches: 5.